The 5 T cell receptor beta chains given below trace back to one sample, sequenced in a study of PD-1 blockade in classical Hodgkin lymphoma (dated by TCRdb to between 2020 and 2021). Libraries were built with the immunoSEQ multiplex PCR assay. TCRdb mirrors the immuneACCESS table, restricted to in-frame sequences. Some clones are absent from its copies; in checked studies, under half trace to an unresolved V gene, and the reason for the others is unknown. For this sample there are tens of thousands of clones; 76% appear just once. 20% to 25% of the sample lies in the top ten. Explained via the paper, the time point label denotes: cycle 1 day 1 (C1D1), immediately before nivolumab initiation. Every trial patient had relapsed following autologous stem cell transplantation, and prior brentuximab vedotin exposure was what differed among cohorts A, B and C. The source was peripheral blood mononuclear cells (PBMCs), collected at baseline. The origin of the receptors is a human donor with classical Hodgkin lymphoma.

This chain joins TRBV5-1 and TRBJ1-2; D possibly corresponds to TRBD1 (6 bases). The CDR3 is 15 amino acids. Trimming stripped 4 bases from V and 6 bases from J, with 19 bases between. Germline values: CDR1 SGHRS, CDR2 YFSETQ. The CDR3 sequence: CASSPGGGRPDGYTF. The DNA for the CDR3 is TGCGCCAGCAGCCCCGGGGGGGGGCGCCCGGATGGCTACACCTTC.

This chain links TRBV7-2 with TRBJ1-2, with D tentatively TRBD1 (5 bases). Trimming removed 6 bases from V and 8 bases from J, with 16 bases in between. The CDR3 runs to 13 residues. The germline V gene has CDR1 SGHTA and CDR2 FQGNSA. DNA of the CDR3: TGTGCCAGCAGTGGCGGGGCACCGGGAGGCTACACCTTC. This encodes CASSGGAPGGYTF.

The genes are TRBV29-1 and TRBJ2-5, with 8 nucleotides matching TRBD2. Germline loops: CDR1 SQVTM, CDR2 ANQGSEA. Germline trimming cut 7 bases from V and 4 bases from J; bases unmatched to any gene: 2. CDR3 length equals 11 residues. The CDR3 protein is CSGLAGETQYF. The CDR3 DNA is TGCAGCGGCCTAGCGGGAGAGACCCAGTACTTC.

The J gene is TRBJ2-3, the V gene TRBV7-3, with TRBD1 as a possible D gene (5 bases). CDR1 SGHTA and CDR2 FQGTGA come from the germline V gene. Deletions cut 3 bases from V and 6 bases from J, with 7 bases between. This CDR3 spans 12 amino acids. Here the CDR3 reads CASSFQGDTQYF. For the CDR3, the DNA is TGTGCCAGCAGCTTCCAGGGTGATACGCAGTATTTT.

The chain recombines TRBV9 with TRBJ2-2, with a weak D call TRBD1 (6 bases). Trimming removed 0 bases from V and 5 bases from J, with 14 bases in between. Germline lookup yields CDR1 SGDLS and CDR2 YYNGEE. The CDR3 is 16 amino acids. CDR3 in DNA: TGTGCCAGCAGCGTAGCTGCAGGGGTAGGAACCGGGGAGCTGTTTTTT. Translation: CASSVAAGVGTGELFF.